This TCR beta chain originates from a study of blood T cells in healthy people across ages (dated by TCRdb to between 2014 and 2017). Study-wide context: Template switching captured roughly one uniquely barcoded TCR beta cDNA molecule per two T cells in model experiments. To avoid experimental bias, donors of different ages were distributed randomly across sequencing lanes. Two additional independent replicas of 1 million unique cDNA reads from the same blood draw were analyzed for two donors (one aged 18 to 29 and one aged 80 or older). The donors were split into four age groups: young (average around 15 years), middle-aged (nearly 40), aged (over 55) and long-lived (roughly 80). The study measured age-related changes in TCR beta repertoire diversity using deep sequencing normalized with unique cDNA molecular identifiers. The paper as a whole reports these results and caveats: As age increased, observed TCR beta diversity per million T cells dropped in a roughly linear way, and a significant reduction was already evident by age about 40. A strong correlation was found between observed TCR beta diversity and the percentage of naive T cells measured by flow cytometry. Compared with the aged group, the long-lived group had more naive CD4+ T cells, fewer expanded clones and increased TCR diversity, suggesting age selection. Bulk unsorted PBMC profiling prevented conclusive comparison of naive and antigen-experienced compartments. The CMV infection status of donors was not known, potentially confounding age-related changes in expanded clonotypes. Total diversity estimates from one million sequenced T cells were considered lower bounds and underestimates.

Libraries were built with 5' RACE. The data were produced on an Illumina HiSeq 2500. The second PCR ran for roughly 7 to 12 cycles and used a J-beta primer mix along with a sample-barcoded 5' primer. A template-switch 5' adaptor carrying 12 random nucleotides introduced a unique molecular identifier onto each TCR beta cDNA molecule. At least 3 million CDR3-containing paired-end reads were obtained from each sample. All of the RNA was converted into first-strand cDNA using the Mint cDNA synthesis kit, with a TRBC-specific oligonucleotide serving as the primer. Following uracil-DNA glycosylase treatment, all cDNA underwent a first 18-cycle PCR with the universal primers M1SS and BC2_uni_R. The study's own analysis went as follows. For normalization, 1 million high-quality reads were randomly selected from each sample, with every read carrying a distinct molecular identifier. Instead of being binned into consensus sequences, reads with shared molecular identifiers were discarded. MiTCR, set to a Q25 quality threshold and the strictest error-elimination algorithm, was used for CDR3 identification, clonotype clustering and error correction. A nonparametric unseen species model with Euler transformation was used to estimate lower-bound total TCR beta diversity. TCRdb ran its own pipeline on the public reads, namely fastp trimming at Q25 and MiXCR clone calling, and kept in-frame beta chains. Every CDR3 protein is listed once, alongside the most common genes and DNA of its rows. These V and J calls derive from TCRdb rather than the authors' analysis. The sample data list roughly 700,000 distinct CDR3 sequences, and more than 40% of these were observed just once. The top ten clonotypes cover roughly a third of the sample.

A word on this clonotype: The antigen it binds to is not known. No per-base quality is available; no much larger clone lies one base away.

The donors were about 40 Caucasian individuals from Russia, aged 6 to 90 years, who were systemically healthy. Each donor gave approximately 9.4 milliliters of peripheral blood, drawn into EDTA-treated Vacutainer tubes. PBMCs were isolated by Ficoll-Paque density-gradient centrifugation, with at least 6.5 million obtained per sample. Total RNA, at least 5.5 micrograms per sample, was extracted from PBMCs with Trizol reagent. For every donor, an aliquot of PBMCs went through flow cytometry to measure the percentages of naive CD45RAhigh/CD27high T cells. The germline V gene yields LGHNA for CDR1 and YNFKEQ for CDR2. From its cysteine to its phenylalanine, the CDR3 spans 15 amino acids. The CDR3 DNA has 45 bases and is translated from base 1.

The sequenced material came from blood. The origin of this receptor is a woman aged 60 to 75 in good health. The chain was built from TRBV4-2 and TRBJ2-1; TRBD2 is possibly the D segment (6 matching bases). The end of the DNA fits TRBJ2-7 better, so the J call may be wrong. The CDR3: CASSQESGLEDEQYF. The nucleotides read TGTGCCAGCAGCCAAGAATCGGGACTGGAGGATGAGCAGTACTTC.